The rows below give T cell receptor beta chains drawn from one sample of a study of T cell changes during pregnancy in multiple sclerosis. The table came from immunoSEQ multiplex PCR; TCRdb's copy has only in-frame clones and leaves some out. The sample yields tens of thousands of clones, 90% seen once. This sample comprised peripheral blood, obtained in the first trimester of pregnancy. The receptors were gathered from a female donor in good health, enrolled as a control in a pregnancy study. Each CDR3 is given with its conserved first and last residue. A D gene is named only where the DNA matches it firmly. Rows give clone size only sometimes, using once, few, many, or a class for an expanded clone.

TRBD1	NA	TRBJ2-7	TRBV5-1	CASSLAGQGEGEQYF	TGCGCCAGCAGCTTAGCAGGGCAGGGGGAAGGCGAGCAGTACTTC
TRBD1	NA	TRBJ2-5	TRBV7-7	CASSLGDRAYQETQYF	TGTGCCAGCAGCTTAGGGGACAGGGCCTACCAAGAGACCCAGTACTTC
NA	NA	TRBJ2-1	TRBV2	CASSARPTFTNEQFF	TGTGCCAGCAGTGCTAGGCCTACTTTTACCAATGAGCAGTTCTTC
TRBD1	NA	TRBJ1-2	TRBV5-1	CASSPGQGAPGYTF	TGCGCCAGCAGCCCAGGACAGGGGGCGCCTGGCTACACCTTC
TRBD2	NA	TRBJ2-7	TRBV5-4	CASSSDSGTYEQYF	TGTGCCAGCAGCTCCGATAGCGGGACCTACGAGCAGTACTTC
TRBD1	NA	TRBJ1-5	TRBV4-3	CASSQGTGSRQPQHF	TGCGCCAGCAGCCAAGGGACAGGAAGTAGACAGCCCCAGCATTTT
NA	NA	TRBJ1-5	TRBV5-5	CASSLGFRPQHF	TGTGCCAGCAGCTTGGGGTTTAGGCCCCAGCATTTT
NA	NA	TRBJ1-2	TRBV5-4	CASSLDSISGYTF	TGTGCCAGCAGCTTGGACAGTATCTCTGGCTACACCTTC
NA	NA	TRBJ2-7	TRBV9	CASSVAWWGQGYEQYF	TGTGCCAGCAGCGTAGCGTGGTGGGGGCAGGGGTACGAGCAGTACTTC
NA	NA	TRBJ2-1	TRBV11-2	CASSERSLYFYNEQFF	TGTGCCAGCAGCGAGAGATCATTGTACTTTTACAATGAGCAGTTCTTC
NA	NA	TRBJ2-3	TRBV27	CASSWGGGVAKDTQYF	TGTGCCAGCAGCTGGGGCGGGGGCGTAGCTAAGGATACGCAGTATTTT
NA	NA	TRBJ1-2	TRBV25-1	CASSDRLGLGYGYTF	TGTGCCAGCAGTGACCGGCTAGGTCTGGGCTATGGCTACACCTTC
NA	once	TRBJ2-2	TRBV13	CASSLRVGGQTGELFF	TGTGCCAGCAGCTTAAGGGTAGGGGGACAAACCGGGGAGCTGTTTTTT
NA	NA	TRBJ1-2	TRBV27	CASSPLAASYGYTF	TGTGCCAGCAGTCCTCTCGCAGCTAGTTATGGCTACACCTTC
NA	NA	TRBJ1-3	TRBV7-8	CASSPATGRNTIYF	TGTGCCAGCAGCCCCGCGACAGGTAGAAACACCATATATTTT
TRBD1	NA	TRBJ2-3	TRBV7-6	CASSFRTGSSTDTQYF	TGTGCCAGCAGCTTCCGGACAGGTAGTTCCACAGATACGCAGTATTTT
NA	NA	TRBJ1-5	TRBV6-1	CASTERRALYSNQPQHF	TGTGCCAGCACTGAGCGGCGGGCCCTGTATAGCAATCAGCCCCAGCATTTT
NA	NA	TRBJ1-1	TRBV5-1	CASSLAQEFTEAFF	TGCGCCAGCAGCTTGGCCCAGGAATTCACTGAAGCTTTCTTT
TRBD2	NA	TRBJ2-3	TRBV7-9	CASSRRPSGRVTDTQYF	TGTGCCAGCAGCCGACGGCCGAGCGGGAGAGTAACAGATACGCAGTATTTT
NA	NA	TRBJ2-7	TRBV10-2	CASSEWRGAYEQYF	TGCGCCAGCAGTGAATGGCGGGGTGCCTACGAGCAGTACTTC
TRBD2	NA	TRBJ2-1	TRBV5-6	CASSRVVVTSGANNEQFF	TGTGCCAGCAGCCGGGTGGTAGTAACTAGCGGGGCCAACAATGAGCAGTTCTTC
NA	NA	TRBJ2-3	TRBV4-1	CASSQDGGADTQYF	TGCGCCAGCAGCCAAGACGGGGGAGCAGATACGCAGTATTTT
TRBD1	NA	TRBJ2-5	TRBV11-2	CASNGQDNKETQYF	TGTGCCAGCAACGGACAGGATAATAAAGAGACCCAGTACTTC
NA	NA	TRBJ2-3	TRBV19	CASSIRSGRWADTQYF	TGTGCCAGTAGTATACGGTCAGGGCGGTGGGCAGATACGCAGTATTTT
TRBD1	once	TRBJ1-2	TRBV7-3	CASSPPGQEAVLTF	TGTGCCAGCAGCCCTCCGGGACAGGAGGCTGTCCTCACCTTC
NA	NA	TRBJ2-7	TRBV7-8	CASSLASASSYEQYF	TGTGCCAGCAGCTTAGCTTCAGCGTCCTCCTACGAGCAGTACTTC
NA	NA	TRBJ2-2	TRBV29-1	CSASRGSSNTGELFF	TGCAGCGCGTCCCGAGGGTCATCTAACACCGGGGAGCTGTTTTTT
TRBD1	NA	TRBJ2-2	TRBV5-1	CASRRSRTGPNTGELFF	TGCGCCAGCAGGCGGTCGAGGACAGGTCCGAACACCGGGGAGCTGTTTTTT
NA	NA	TRBJ1-2	TRBV19	CASRQGYGYTF	TGTGCCAGTAGACAGGGCTATGGCTACACCTTC
NA	NA	TRBJ1-2	TRBV28	CASSSNLADSF	TGTGCCAGCAGTTCTAACCTCGCGGACAGCTTC
NA	NA	TRBJ1-2	TRBV4-2	CASSQDYGAREGLSYTF	TGTGCCAGCAGCCAAGATTATGGCGCGAGGGAAGGGCTTAGCTACACCTTC
TRBD1	NA	TRBJ1-1	TRBV5-6	CASSVNRGWGTEAFF	TGTGCCAGCAGCGTCAACAGGGGATGGGGCACTGAAGCTTTCTTT
NA	NA	TRBJ2-3	TRBV2	CASSPTSRLPSTDTQYF	TGTGCCAGCAGTCCCACCTCGAGATTGCCTAGCACAGATACGCAGTATTTT
TRBD1	NA	TRBJ1-2	TRBV29-1	CSVDPGQGINYGYTF	TGCAGCGTTGACCCGGGACAGGGTATTAACTATGGCTACACCTTC
NA	NA	TRBJ1-1	TRBV11-2	CASSLAGGTEAFF	TGTGCCAGCAGCTTAGCCGGGGGGACTGAAGCTTTCTTT
TRBD1	NA	TRBJ1-2	TRBV10-3	CASTPERGRINYGYTF	TGTGCCTCCACCCCGGAGAGGGGGCGGATTAACTATGGCTACACCTTC
TRBD1	NA	TRBJ1-2	TRBV4-3	CASSWSGTGESYGYTF	TGCGCCAGCAGCTGGTCCGGGACAGGGGAAAGCTATGGCTACACCTTC
TRBD1	NA	TRBJ2-7	TRBV5-4	CASSPPPGTGNEQYF	TGTGCCAGCAGCCCGCCCCCTGGGACAGGGAACGAGCAGTACTTC
TRBD2	once	TRBJ2-7	TRBV7-2	CASSLAGGAYEQYF	TGTGCCAGCAGCTTAGCGGGGGGGGCCTACGAGCAGTACTTC
TRBD1	once	TRBJ1-1	TRBV10-3	CAISESPGQVNTEAFF	TGTGCCATCAGTGAGTCCCCCGGACAGGTTAACACTGAAGCTTTCTTT
NA	NA	TRBJ1-1	TRBV7-2	CASLLVGTEAFF	TGTGCCAGCCTTTTGGTCGGCACTGAAGCTTTCTTT
NA	NA	TRBJ1-2	TRBV7-9	CASSSHRVSNEGYTF	TGTGCCAGCAGCTCCCACAGGGTCTCAAACGAAGGCTACACCTTC
NA	NA	TRBJ2-5	TRBV27	CASSSPNQETQYF	TGTGCCAGCAGTTCCCCCAACCAAGAGACCCAGTACTTC
TRBD2	NA	TRBJ2-1	TRBV5-1	CASSSRGVVFRDEQFF	TGCGCCAGCAGCTCGCGGGGGGTGGTGTTTCGCGATGAGCAGTTCTTC
TRBD1	once	TRBJ2-2	TRBV5-1	CASSLFQGANTGELFF	TGCGCCAGCAGCTTGTTCCAGGGGGCGAACACCGGGGAGCTGTTTTTT
TRBD1	NA	TRBJ2-5	TRBV4-1	CASGYTGGYGETQYF	TGCGCCAGCGGGTACACAGGGGGTTACGGAGAGACCCAGTACTTC
TRBD2	NA	TRBJ2-2	TRBV11-2	CASSSWEREVIGELFF	TGTGCCAGCAGCTCCTGGGAGCGGGAGGTAATCGGGGAGCTGTTTTTT
TRBD1	NA	TRBJ2-7	TRBV7-7	CASSLAEGAGYEQYF	TGTGCCAGCAGCTTAGCTGAGGGGGCGGGCTACGAGCAGTACTTC
NA	NA	TRBJ2-7	TRBV6-1	CASKPGDTSYEQYF	TGTGCCAGCAAACCAGGGGATACCTCCTACGAGCAGTACTTC
NA	once	TRBJ1-1	TRBV25-1	CASSDHSAAWNTEAFF	TGTGCCAGCAGTGACCATTCAGCGGCTTGGAACACTGAAGCTTTCTTT
NA	few	TRBJ1-2	TRBV5-1	CASSLGEEGLYGYTF	TGCGCCAGCAGCTTGGGTGAAGAGGGTTTATATGGCTACACCTTC
NA	NA	TRBJ2-7	TRBV7-6	CASSLESGRSYEQYF	TGTGCCAGCAGCTTAGAATCTGGGCGCTCCTACGAGCAGTACTTC
NA	NA	TRBJ1-2	TRBV27	CASRDRDTGYGYTF	TGTGCCAGCAGGGACCGGGACACGGGCTATGGCTACACCTTC
NA	NA	TRBJ2-1	TRBV2	CASSGGPAHSYNEQFF	TGTGCCAGCAGTGGGGGCCCGGCGCACTCCTACAATGAGCAGTTCTTC
NA	once	TRBJ1-1	TRBV18	CASLRQNTEAFF	TGTGCCAGCCTTCGACAGAACACTGAAGCTTTCTTT
TRBD2	NA	TRBJ2-1	TRBV30	CAWSVPSGAHYNEQFF	TGTGCCTGGAGTGTACCCAGCGGGGCGCACTACAATGAGCAGTTCTTC
NA	NA	TRBJ2-1	TRBV14	CASSQAVRDRFYNEQFF	TGTGCCAGCAGCCAGGCCGTGCGGGACAGATTTTACAATGAGCAGTTCTTC
TRBD2	few	TRBJ2-5	TRBV7-3	CASSLTVQAGGPQYF	TGTGCCAGCAGCTTAACAGTGCAGGCGGGGGGGCCCCAGTACTTC
NA	NA	TRBJ2-1	TRBV13	CASTGTQTGNEQFF	TGTGCCAGCACCGGGACTCAAACCGGGAATGAGCAGTTCTTC
NA	NA	TRBJ2-7	TRBV4-2	CASSQGQEGEQYF	TGTGCCAGCAGCCAAGGGCAAGAGGGCGAGCAGTACTTC